This record looks at one TCR beta chain sequence and its context. Antigen: not known. Samples were sequenced at Survey level, maximum 500,000 reads. Some clones are missing from TCRdb's copy, which holds only in-frame ones; the method was immunoSEQ multiplex PCR. The sample has 35,000 to 45,000 clones; 65% to 85% are singletons. Germline V gene sequence: CDR1 SGHRS, CDR2 YFSETQ. J was trimmed by 5 bases and V by 3 bases; bases with no gene match: 5. The CDR3 covers 14 residues. These data originate in a study of pediatric ulcerative colitis. General observations from the study: In rectum, acute severe colitis had expanded clones and less diversity.

During colonoscopy, one to two rectal pinch biopsies were collected. Ulcerative colitis patients received no immunosuppressive medication before the diagnostic colonoscopy. The V and J genes are TRBV5-1 and TRBJ2-1, with TRBD1 matching over 7 bases. The TCR originated in a boy between 5 and 17 years old with severe ulcerative colitis. Sequenced: gut tissue. The CDR3 loop reads CASSSTGPNNEQFF. The CDR3, as DNA: TGCGCCAGCAGCTCGACAGGGCCGAACAATGAGCAGTTCTTC.